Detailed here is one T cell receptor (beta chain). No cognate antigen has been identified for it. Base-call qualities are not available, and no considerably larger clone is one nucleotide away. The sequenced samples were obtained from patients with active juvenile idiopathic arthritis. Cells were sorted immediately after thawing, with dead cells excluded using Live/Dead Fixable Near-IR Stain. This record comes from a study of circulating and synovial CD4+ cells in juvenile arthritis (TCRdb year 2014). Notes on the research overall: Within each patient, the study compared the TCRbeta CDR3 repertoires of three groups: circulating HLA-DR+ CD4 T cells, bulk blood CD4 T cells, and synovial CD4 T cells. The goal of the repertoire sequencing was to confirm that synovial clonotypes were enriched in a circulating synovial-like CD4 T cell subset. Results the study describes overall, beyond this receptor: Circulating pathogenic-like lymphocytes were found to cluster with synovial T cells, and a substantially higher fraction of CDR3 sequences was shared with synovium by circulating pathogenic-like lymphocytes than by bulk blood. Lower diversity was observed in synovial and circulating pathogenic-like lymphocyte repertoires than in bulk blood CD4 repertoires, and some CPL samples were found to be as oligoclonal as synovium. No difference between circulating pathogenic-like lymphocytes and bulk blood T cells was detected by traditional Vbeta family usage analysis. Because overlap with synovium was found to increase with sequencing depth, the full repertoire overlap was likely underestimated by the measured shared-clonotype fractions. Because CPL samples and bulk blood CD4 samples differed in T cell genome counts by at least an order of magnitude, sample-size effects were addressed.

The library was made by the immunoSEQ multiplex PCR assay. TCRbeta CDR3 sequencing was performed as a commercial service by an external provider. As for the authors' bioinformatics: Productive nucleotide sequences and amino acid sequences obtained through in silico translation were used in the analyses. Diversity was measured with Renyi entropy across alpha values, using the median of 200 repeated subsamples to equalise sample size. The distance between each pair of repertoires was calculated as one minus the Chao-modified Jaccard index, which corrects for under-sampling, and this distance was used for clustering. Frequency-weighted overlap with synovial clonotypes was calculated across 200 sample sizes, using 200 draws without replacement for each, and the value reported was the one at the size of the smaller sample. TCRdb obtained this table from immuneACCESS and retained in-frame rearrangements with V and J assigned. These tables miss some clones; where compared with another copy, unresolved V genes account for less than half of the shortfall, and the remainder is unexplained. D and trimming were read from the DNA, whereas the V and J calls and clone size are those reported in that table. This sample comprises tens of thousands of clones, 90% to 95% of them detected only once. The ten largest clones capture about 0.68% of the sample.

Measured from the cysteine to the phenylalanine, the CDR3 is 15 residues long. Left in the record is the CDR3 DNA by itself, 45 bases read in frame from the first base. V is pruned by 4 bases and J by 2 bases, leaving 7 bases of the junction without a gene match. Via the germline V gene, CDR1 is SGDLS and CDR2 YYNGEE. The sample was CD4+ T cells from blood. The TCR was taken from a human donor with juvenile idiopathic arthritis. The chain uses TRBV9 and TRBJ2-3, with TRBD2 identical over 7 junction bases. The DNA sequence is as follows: TGTGCCAGCAGCCTCCTAGCGGTCTCCACAGATACGCAGTATTTT. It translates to CASSLLAVSTDTQYF.